These 21 T cell receptor beta chains were all obtained from the same sample, sequenced in a study of shared clonotypes between healthy human individuals. TCRdb's table, derived via immunoSEQ multiplex PCR, lists solely in-frame clones and lacks some. The table includes some 2.4 million clones, over 85% detected once. Specimen: naive CD4+ T cells from PBMCs. Regarding subset: CD45RA+ positively selected. The receptor source for this set is a man aged 18 to 30 in good health. Some clones in this sample may be carry-over from other donors' samples.

The rearrangement joins TRBV4-3 to TRBJ1-2; D is unresolved. CDR3 size: 15 residues. With 0 bases removed from V and 4 bases from J, the gap between germline ends came to 12 bases. The germline gives CDR1 LGHNA, CDR2 YSLEER. As DNA, the CDR3 is TGCGCCAGCAGCCAAGATGAGCGGGCTATCTATGGCTACACCTTC. The encoded protein is CASSQDERAIYGYTF.

The chain links TRBV5-1 to TRBJ2-1; no firm D call. The CDR3 has 12 residues. Germline-derived CDR1 and CDR2 are SGHRS and YFSETQ. V lost 4 bases, J lost 8 bases, and 10 bases lay in between. Here the CDR3 reads CASSILEDEQFF. The DNA for the CDR3 is TGCGCCAGCAGCATTCTAGAGGATGAGCAGTTCTTC.

This clone showed up just once. The chain couples TRBV6-1 to TRBJ1-2; D possibly corresponds to TRBD1 (5 bases). The V gene's germline CDR1 is MNHNS and CDR2 SASEGT. This CDR3 has 16 residues. Trimming took off 2 bases at V and 4 bases at J, with 17 bases between the two ends. CDR3 DNA sequence: TGTGCCAGCAGTGAAAGAGGGCGGACAAACTTCTATGGCTACACCTTC. Amino acid sequence: CASSERGRTNFYGYTF.

The chain recombines TRBV2 with TRBJ2-3; tentative D call: TRBD1 (6 bases). This CDR3 has 14 amino acids. CDR1 SNHLY and CDR2 FYNNEI come from the germline V gene. The germline V and J ends were trimmed by 4 bases and 2 bases, with 10 bases remaining between them. The CDR3 here is CASSGKGHTDTQYF. The CDR3 nucleotides read TGTGCCAGCAGTGGTAAGGGACACACAGATACGCAGTATTTT.

This clone was observed once. The chain couples TRBV9 to TRBJ2-2; no firm D call. Trimming pared 3 bases from V and 4 bases from J, leaving 19 bases between. Germline CDR1 is SGDLS and CDR2 is YYNGEE. The CDR3 covers 17 residues. CDR3: CASSGRGGYLTTGELFF. The CDR3 DNA is TGTGCCAGCAGCGGAAGAGGCGGCTACCTAACCACCGGGGAGCTGTTTTTT.

Only a few counts were recorded for this clone. J is TRBJ1-2 and V is TRBV10-1; no definite D call. The V end lost 4 bases, the J end lost 4 bases, and 13 bases lay between the germline ends. The CDR3 has 14 residues. Germline assignment: CDR1 WNHNN and CDR2 SYGVQD (reference sequence). The CDR3 sequence is CASSVARTFYGYTF. The CDR3, as DNA: TGCGCCAGCAGTGTGGCCAGGACCTTCTATGGCTACACCTTC.

The genes are TRBV5-1 and TRBJ1-1, with a weak D call TRBD1 (5 bases). This CDR3 comprises 12 residues. Germline V CDR1 and CDR2: SGHRS, YFSETQ. V lost 4 bases, J lost 4 bases, and 8 bases lay in between. CDR3 in DNA: TGCGCCAGCAGCCATGGGGGCACTGAAGCTTTCTTT. As protein: CASSHGGTEAFF.

J is TRBJ1-2 and V is TRBV6-5; D is undetermined. Germline lookup yields CDR1 MNHEY and CDR2 SVGAGI. V was cut by 10 bases and J by 6 bases, with 15 bases left in between. There are 12 residues in the CDR3. CDR3 residues: CATRHEAHGYTF. The CDR3 coding sequence is TGTGCCACCCGTCATGAGGCTCATGGCTACACCTTC.

The chain couples TRBV25-1 to TRBJ1-2; 7 bases map to TRBD1. CDR3 size: 14 residues. The V segment lost 4 bases and the J segment 3 bases; nucleotides outside the gene matches: 5. Germline-derived CDR1 and CDR2 are MGHDK and SYGVNS. The CDR3 DNA sequence: TGTGCCAGCAGTGCCCCGGGACAGTACTATGGCTACACCTTC. Amino acids: CASSAPGQYYGYTF.

The chain is built from TRBV28 and TRBJ2-7, with D perhaps TRBD1 (5 bases). CDR3 length equals 16 residues. Trimming cost V 7 bases and J 4 bases, with 23 bases left between them. Germline V lookup: CDR1 MDHEN, CDR2 SYDVKM. CDR3 sequence (DNA): TGTGCCAGCACCCTCCGTGTTCGCAGGGCGAAGTACGAGCAGTACTTC. Residues: CASTLRVRRAKYEQYF.

This chain links TRBV18 with TRBJ2-5, with D possibly being TRBD1 (5 bases). V lost 2 bases and J lost 0, with 10 bases in between. Looked up from germline, CDR1 is KGHSH and CDR2 is LQKENI. The length of the CDR3 is 15 residues. The CDR3 region has the DNA TGTGCCAGCTCACCAGGTTCCAGGGACCAAGAGACCCAGTACTTC. It translates to CASSPGSRDQETQYF.

The chain links TRBV27 to TRBJ1-3; a possible D gene is TRBD1 (6 bases). Germline V gives CDR1 MNHEY, CDR2 SMNVEV (reference sequence). The CDR3 loop spans 13 amino acids. V shed 6 bases and J shed 4 bases, with 10 bases lying between them. CDR3 protein: CASRRGTGNTIYF. The CDR3 DNA follows: TGTGCCAGCAGGCGAGGGACAGGAAACACCATATATTTT.

The chain employs TRBV7-2 and TRBJ2-1; the match to TRBD1 covers 7 bases. J gave up 4 bases and V 4 bases, and 7 bases lay outside the gene matches. The CDR3 has 15 amino acids. Germline V gene lookup returns CDR1 SGHTA and CDR2 FQGNSA. CDR3 region: CASSSDLGQYNEQFF. CDR3 coding DNA: TGTGCCAGCAGCTCTGACTTGGGACAGTACAATGAGCAGTTCTTC.

V usage is TRBV18 and J usage is TRBJ1-1; the D gene is possibly TRBD1 (5 bases). The CDR3 runs 15 residues. Germline V gene data show CDR1 as KGHSH and CDR2 as LQKENI. V lost 6 bases to trimming and J lost 7 bases, with 21 bases between them. The CDR3 DNA sequence: TGTGCCAGCTCGAAGGACACTGCCACAGGCATTGAAGCTTTCTTT. Protein sequence: CASSKDTATGIEAFF.

CDR3 sequence: CASSPKGRIGGVEKLFF. The CDR3 bases are TGTGCCAGCAGCCCCAAAGGTCGGATAGGGGGTGTTGAAAAACTGTTTTTT. The V gene is TRBV13, the J gene TRBJ1-4, with TRBD1 as a possible D gene (6 bases). In germline, CDR1 is PRHDT, CDR2 FYEKMQ (reference sequence). V lost 5 bases and J lost 7, with 23 bases in between. The length of the CDR3 is 17 residues.

V gene TRBV4-1 combines with J gene TRBJ2-7, with unresolved D. V lost 1 base and J lost 6, with 7 bases in between. Germline CDR1 and CDR2: MGHRA and YSYEKL. This CDR3 comprises 12 residues. Here the CDR3 DNA reads TGCGCCAGCAGCCAAGGATCGGGCGAGCAGTACTTC. It specifies CASSQGSGEQYF.

The chain uses TRBV4-2 and TRBJ2-2; TRBD1 is a possible D gene (6 bases). The CDR3 runs to 14 residues. Germline assignment: CDR1 LGHNA and CDR2 YNFKEQ. Trimming stripped 4 bases from V and 5 bases from J, with 11 bases between. The CDR3: CASSPATGTGELFF. The CDR3 nucleotides read TGTGCCAGCAGCCCGGCCACAGGGACCGGGGAGCTGTTTTTT.

This sequence joins TRBV6-6 and TRBJ2-3; D might be TRBD1 (6 bases). The germline V and J ends were trimmed by 0 bases and 2 bases, with 9 bases remaining between them. This CDR3 spans 15 amino acids. Germline assignment: CDR1 MNHNY and CDR2 SVGAGI (reference sequence). The CDR3 spells CASSYSQGLTDTQYF. The CDR3 region has the DNA TGTGCCAGCAGTTACTCACAGGGCCTCACAGATACGCAGTATTTT.

V and J are TRBV28 and TRBJ1-1; D is undetermined. The CDR3 has 13 amino acids. Germline V gene sequence: CDR1 MDHEN, CDR2 SYDVKM. Trimming removed 5 bases at V and 3 bases at J, with 10 bases between. The CDR3 loop is CASSEEFYTEAFF. In DNA form, the CDR3 reads TGTGCCAGCAGTGAGGAATTTTACACTGAAGCTTTCTTT.

This clone showed up just once. This sequence joins TRBV12-5 and TRBJ2-1, with unresolved D. The V end lost 3 bases, the J end lost 4 bases, and 13 bases lay between the germline ends. CDR1 is LGHNT and CDR2 is FRNRAP in the germline V gene. The CDR3 is 15 residues long. In DNA, the CDR3 is TGTGCTAGTGGTTTTAGGCGGCCCGGGTACAATGAGCAGTTCTTC. It yields the protein CASGFRRPGYNEQFF.

V is TRBV6-6 and J is TRBJ2-1; tentative D call: TRBD2 (6 bases). V was shortened by 1 base and J by 3 bases, with 10 bases between the two germline ends. Germline values: CDR1 MNHNY, CDR2 SVGAGI (reference sequence). The CDR3 length is 15 residues. The CDR3 nucleotides read TGTGCCAGCAGTTACTATTTGGGGGGCTACAATGAGCAGTTCTTC. Translating it yields CASSYYLGGYNEQFF.